The entry that follows covers one T cell receptor beta chain sequence. Its antigen remains unidentified. The data derive from a study of CD8 T cells in ankylosing spondylitis. Quantitative 5'-RACE with molecular barcodes generated TCR beta libraries. TCRdb called the 5' RACE reads again in MiXCR, with one record for every CDR3 protein. The sample includes around 450,000 distinct CDR3 sequences, roughly 26% of them seen just once. V was pared by 5 bases and J by 8 bases, with 11 bases of the junction left unmatched. The CDR3 runs 16 residues. The germline gives CDR1 SGHNT, CDR2 YENEEA. Study conclusions and caveats: Clones tied to disease were said to be significantly enriched in matched ankylosing spondylitis synovial fluid. Disease-associated clones were CD8+ and fairly uncommon in peripheral blood. Ankylosing spondylitis blood appeared to be characterized by a TCR beta motif of under ten highly homologous variants.

Sequences were obtained from blood, either unsorted or a sorted T cell fraction (not recorded which). This clonotype was sampled from a male donor with ankylosing spondylitis. The rearrangement uses TRBV11-3 and TRBJ2-2; the match to TRBD2 covers 10 bases. CDR3 sequence: CASSLGLAGANGELFF. CDR3 nucleotide sequence: TGTGCCAGCAGCCTAGGGCTAGCGGGGGCCAATGGGGAGCTGTTTTTT. Drawing the rest from reference TRBV11-3 and TRBJ2-2, the complete variable domain is EAGVVQSPRYKIIEKKQPVAFWCNPISGHNTLYWYLQNLGQGPELLIRYENEEAVDDSQLPKDRFSAERLKGVDSTLKIQPAELGDSAVYLCASSLGLAGANGELFFGEGSRLTVL.